This is a list of T cell receptor beta chains from one sample in a study of cytomegalovirus exposure and HLA in healthy donors. Sequenced by immunoSEQ multiplex PCR; TCRdb stores in-frame clones only, minus some. The sample contains over 95,000 clones, roughly 76% of which appear only once. What was sequenced was PBMCs. These receptors came from a middle-aged woman in good health and CMV-seropositive. The CDR3 runs from the conserved cysteine through the conserved F or W. The order of the fields is CDR3 length, J gene, V gene, D gene, clone size, CDR3 protein, CDR3 DNA. The D gene is left open where the match is weak. Clone size is given for some rows only: seen once, a few or many times, or a class if the clone is expanded.

cdr3_length: 13
j_call: TRBJ1-2
v_call: TRBV7-8
d_call: -
clone_size: few
cdr3_aa: CASTTDFDYGYTF
cdr3_nt: TGTGCCAGCACGACGGACTTCGACTATGGCTACACCTTC

cdr3_length: 14
j_call: TRBJ1-5
v_call: TRBV5-8
d_call: -
clone_size: -
cdr3_aa: CASTRVQGNQPQHF
cdr3_nt: TGTGCCAGCACCAGGGTCCAGGGTAATCAGCCCCAGCATTTT

cdr3_length: 11
j_call: TRBJ2-2
v_call: TRBV2
d_call: -
clone_size: -
cdr3_aa: CASSGLGELFF
cdr3_nt: TGTGCCAGCAGTGGTCTTGGGGAGCTGTTTTTT

cdr3_length: 13
j_call: TRBJ1-6
v_call: TRBV30
d_call: -
clone_size: -
cdr3_aa: CAWNTGSNSPLPF
cdr3_nt: TGTGCCTGGAATACAGGGTCTAATTCACCCCTCCCCTTT

cdr3_length: 11
j_call: TRBJ2-3
v_call: TRBV20-1
d_call: -
clone_size: -
cdr3_aa: CSARVRDTQYF
cdr3_nt: TGCAGTGCTAGAGTCCGAGATACGCAGTATTTT

cdr3_length: 15
j_call: TRBJ2-2
v_call: TRBV23-1
d_call: TRBD2
clone_size: -
cdr3_aa: CADRRASGGPGELFF
cdr3_nt: TGCGCAGATCGCAGGGCTAGCGGGGGCCCCGGGGAGCTGTTTTTT

cdr3_length: 16
j_call: TRBJ2-7
v_call: TRBV5-4
d_call: TRBD1
clone_size: few
cdr3_aa: CASSLKQDRGRWKQYF
cdr3_nt: TGTGCCAGCAGCTTGAAACAGGACAGGGGGAGGTGGAAGCAGTACTTC

cdr3_length: 16
j_call: TRBJ1-1
v_call: TRBV7-9
d_call: -
clone_size: -
cdr3_aa: CASSSSTGSANTEAFF
cdr3_nt: TGTGCCAGCAGCTCGTCGACAGGATCGGCGAACACTGAAGCTTTCTTT

cdr3_length: 15
j_call: TRBJ1-6
v_call: TRBV5-4
d_call: TRBD1
clone_size: -
cdr3_aa: CASHRDRAPNSPLHF
cdr3_nt: TGTGCCAGCCACCGGGACAGGGCCCCGAATTCACCCCTCCACTTT

cdr3_length: 17
j_call: TRBJ2-3
v_call: TRBV21-1
d_call: -
clone_size: -
cdr3_aa: CASSDSGQGWSTDTQYF
cdr3_nt: TGTGCCAGCAGCGATTCGGGACAGGGGTGGAGTACAGATACGCAGTATTTT

cdr3_length: 17
j_call: TRBJ2-3
v_call: TRBV7-2
d_call: -
clone_size: -
cdr3_aa: CASSLRQGFTSTDTQYF
cdr3_nt: TGTGCCAGCAGCTTACGGCAGGGTTTTACGAGCACAGATACGCAGTATTTT

cdr3_length: 13
j_call: TRBJ1-1
v_call: TRBV6-1
d_call: TRBD1
clone_size: few
cdr3_aa: CASSLDRDTEAFF
cdr3_nt: TGTGCCAGCAGTCTAGACAGGGACACTGAAGCTTTCTTT

cdr3_length: 12
j_call: TRBJ2-3
v_call: TRBV29-1
d_call: TRBD1
clone_size: -
cdr3_aa: CSVYDRADTQYF
cdr3_nt: TGCAGCGTTTATGACAGGGCAGATACGCAGTATTTT

cdr3_length: 15
j_call: TRBJ1-4
v_call: TRBV5-8
d_call: -
clone_size: once
cdr3_aa: CASSHATTTNEKLFF
cdr3_nt: TGTGCCAGCAGCCACGCGACAACAACTAATGAAAAACTGTTTTTT

cdr3_length: 13
j_call: TRBJ1-2
v_call: TRBV13
d_call: -
clone_size: -
cdr3_aa: CASTPGGQGGYTF
cdr3_nt: TGTGCCAGCACCCCCGGAGGGCAAGGTGGCTACACCTTC

cdr3_length: 15
j_call: TRBJ2-7
v_call: TRBV5-1
d_call: TRBD1
clone_size: -
cdr3_aa: CASSLTQGVSYEQYF
cdr3_nt: TGCGCCAGCAGCCTCACCCAGGGGGTCTCCTACGAGCAGTACTTC

cdr3_length: 14
j_call: TRBJ1-1
v_call: TRBV6-8
d_call: -
clone_size: -
cdr3_aa: CASSYQESNTEAFF
cdr3_nt: TGTGCCAGCAGTTATCAGGAATCGAACACTGAAGCTTTCTTT

cdr3_length: 16
j_call: TRBJ2-7
v_call: TRBV7-2
d_call: TRBD2
clone_size: once
cdr3_aa: CASSFVAASGVVEQYF
cdr3_nt: TGTGCCAGCAGCTTTGTGGCGGCTAGCGGTGTTGTGGAGCAGTACTTC

cdr3_length: 16
j_call: TRBJ1-5
v_call: TRBV2
d_call: -
clone_size: once
cdr3_aa: CASRTGTAIVDQPQHF
cdr3_nt: TGTGCCAGCAGGACCGGGACTGCGATAGTTGATCAGCCCCAGCATTTT

cdr3_length: 12
j_call: TRBJ2-7
v_call: TRBV4-1
d_call: -
clone_size: -
cdr3_aa: CASSQAAREQYF
cdr3_nt: TGCGCCAGCAGCCAAGCGGCTAGGGAGCAGTACTTC

cdr3_length: 15
j_call: TRBJ2-5
v_call: TRBV5-1
d_call: TRBD2
clone_size: -
cdr3_aa: CASSSFGTTQETQYF
cdr3_nt: TGCGCCAGCAGCTCGTTCGGGACTACCCAAGAGACCCAGTACTTC

cdr3_length: 11
j_call: TRBJ1-2
v_call: TRBV30
d_call: -
clone_size: -
cdr3_aa: CAWSVRVGYTF
cdr3_nt: TGTGCCTGGAGTGTACGGGTAGGCTACACCTTC

cdr3_length: 13
j_call: TRBJ2-7
v_call: TRBV5-1
d_call: -
clone_size: -
cdr3_aa: CASSLDRSYEQYF
cdr3_nt: TGCGCCAGCAGCTTGGATAGATCCTACGAGCAGTACTTC

cdr3_length: 12
j_call: TRBJ1-1
v_call: TRBV5-6
d_call: -
clone_size: -
cdr3_aa: CASSLRGTEAFF
cdr3_nt: TGTGCCAGCAGCTTGAGGGGCACTGAAGCTTTCTTT

cdr3_length: 12
j_call: TRBJ1-2
v_call: TRBV6-5
d_call: TRBD1
clone_size: -
cdr3_aa: CASSYRGLGYTF
cdr3_nt: TGTGCCAGCAGTTACAGGGGGCTTGGCTACACCTTC

cdr3_length: 15
j_call: TRBJ2-3
v_call: TRBV9
d_call: TRBD2
clone_size: -
cdr3_aa: CASSAPGGPTDTQYF
cdr3_nt: TGTGCCAGCAGCGCCCCGGGGGGGCCCACAGATACGCAGTATTTT

cdr3_length: 11
j_call: TRBJ1-2
v_call: TRBV2
d_call: -
clone_size: few
cdr3_aa: CASSVAWGYTF
cdr3_nt: TGTGCCAGCAGCGTGGCTTGGGGCTACACCTTC

cdr3_length: 15
j_call: TRBJ2-1
v_call: TRBV5-1
d_call: -
clone_size: few
cdr3_aa: CASSLSGNSYNEQFF
cdr3_nt: TGCGCCAGCAGCTTGTCCGGGAATTCCTACAATGAGCAGTTCTTC

cdr3_length: 13
j_call: TRBJ1-1
v_call: TRBV6-5
d_call: TRBD1
clone_size: -
cdr3_aa: CASSADRDTEAFF
cdr3_nt: TGTGCCAGCAGTGCTGACAGGGACACTGAAGCTTTCTTT

cdr3_length: 14
j_call: TRBJ2-6
v_call: TRBV12-5
d_call: -
clone_size: -
cdr3_aa: CASKPEAGANVLTF
cdr3_nt: TGTGCTAGTAAACCCGAGGCTGGGGCCAACGTCCTGACTTTC

cdr3_length: 15
j_call: TRBJ2-1
v_call: TRBV19
d_call: -
clone_size: -
cdr3_aa: CASSISRGTANEQFF
cdr3_nt: TGTGCCAGTAGTATATCCCGGGGGACAGCTAATGAGCAGTTCTTC